This T cell receptor beta chain was found in a study of vaccination effects on CD4 cells after COVID-19. Looking at the study overall: Following the second dose by a median of 72 days, the post-vaccine samples were obtained.

General observations from the study: Missing from the study were early post-infection timepoints, and its convalescent patients were few. Healthy vaccine recipients' vaccine-induced clones were almost all SARS-CoV-2 mono-reactive.

Within the ViraFEST assay, antigen-specific CD4+ T cells underwent expansion with viral peptide pools prior to sequencing. The culture ran for 10 days, and then CD4+ T cells were isolated. Two-dose BNT162b2 or mRNA-1273 vaccination was given to participants. Nobody among the vaccine recipients had prior SARS-CoV-2 infection (nucleocapsid antibodies were negative). This table comes from immunoSEQ multiplex PCR, and its TCRdb copy is limited to in-frame clones, with some not included. The sample lists tens of thousands of clones, 60% to 80% occurring once. CDR3 length: 16 amino acids. Trimming cost V 0 bases and J 4 bases, with 13 bases left between them. CDR1 is MNHEY, CDR2 SVGAGI, per germline. With regard to this clone: As yet, its antigen is unknown.

The source material was CD4+ T cells from PBMCs cultured with HCoV-OC43 spike peptides, sampled after COVID-19 vaccination. This sample's subset: HCoV-OC43 spike overlapping peptide pool stimulation. This receptor was taken from a human donor who received a COVID-19 vaccine. The chain joins TRBV6-5 to TRBJ1-3, with a possible D match to TRBD1 (5 bases). CDR3 DNA: TGTGCCAGCAGTTACTCGGGGCCGCAGGCAGGAAACACCATATATTTT. Its translation is CASSYSGPQAGNTIYF.